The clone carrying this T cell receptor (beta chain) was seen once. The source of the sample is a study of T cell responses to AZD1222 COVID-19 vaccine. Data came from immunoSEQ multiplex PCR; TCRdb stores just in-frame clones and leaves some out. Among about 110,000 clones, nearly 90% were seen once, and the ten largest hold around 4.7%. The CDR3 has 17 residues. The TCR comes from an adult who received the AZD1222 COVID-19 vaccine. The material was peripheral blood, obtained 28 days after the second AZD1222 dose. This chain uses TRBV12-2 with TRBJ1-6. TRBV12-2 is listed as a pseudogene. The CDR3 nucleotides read TGTGCAAGTCCATTAGGGGACTCCCCCCTTAATAATTCACCCCTCCACTTT. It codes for CASPLGDSPLNNSPLHF.